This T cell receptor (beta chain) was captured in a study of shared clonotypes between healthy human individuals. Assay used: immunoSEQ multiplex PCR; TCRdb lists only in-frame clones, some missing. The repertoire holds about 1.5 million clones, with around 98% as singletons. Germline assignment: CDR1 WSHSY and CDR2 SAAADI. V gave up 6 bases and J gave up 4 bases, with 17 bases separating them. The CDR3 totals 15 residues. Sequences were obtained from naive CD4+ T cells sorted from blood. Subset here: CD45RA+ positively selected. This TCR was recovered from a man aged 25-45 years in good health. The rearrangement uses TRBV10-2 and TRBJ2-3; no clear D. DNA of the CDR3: TGCGCCAGCAGCCATGCTTTGGGGATCGCAGATACGCAGTATTTT. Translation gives CASSHALGIADTQYF.